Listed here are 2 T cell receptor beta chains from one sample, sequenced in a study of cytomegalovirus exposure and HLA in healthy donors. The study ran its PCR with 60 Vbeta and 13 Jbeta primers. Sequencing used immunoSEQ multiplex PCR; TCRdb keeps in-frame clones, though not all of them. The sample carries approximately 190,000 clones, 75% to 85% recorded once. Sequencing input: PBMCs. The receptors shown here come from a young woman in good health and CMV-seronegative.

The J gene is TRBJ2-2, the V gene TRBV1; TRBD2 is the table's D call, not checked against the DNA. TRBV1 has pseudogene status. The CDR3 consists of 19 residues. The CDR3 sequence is CTSTDENSGVGFHKGELFF. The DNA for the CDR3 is TGCACCAGCACCGACGAGAATAGCGGGGTAGGGTTTCATAAGGGGGAGCTGTTTTTT.

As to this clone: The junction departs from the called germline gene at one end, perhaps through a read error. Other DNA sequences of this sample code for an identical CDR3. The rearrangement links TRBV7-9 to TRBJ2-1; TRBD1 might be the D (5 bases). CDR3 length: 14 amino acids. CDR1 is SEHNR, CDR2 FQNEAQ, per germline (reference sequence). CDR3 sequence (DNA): TGCGCCAGCAGCTTATCATCAGGGTTGATTGAGCAGTTCTTC. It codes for CASSLSSGLIEQFF.